These 11 T cell receptor beta chains share one sample of origin, sequenced in a study of regulatory T cells in long-lasting Graves disease. HTBI primers from iRepertoire and Arm-PCR of CDR3 regions yielded the TCR beta libraries. TCRdb used MiXCR to reprocess the multiplex PCR reads, holding one entry per CDR3 protein. The sample holds 500,000 to 700,000 distinct CDR3 sequences, 16% seen once. The time point here: newly diagnosed GD, antithyroid drugs for less than 3 months. RNA from PBMCs was the source of the TCR library. This same sample was also part of a study on T cells in Graves' hyperthyroidism and ophthalmopathy.

Sequencing was performed on peripheral blood mononuclear cells (PBMCs), taken at new diagnosis, from a patient treated with antithyroid drugs. The receptors originated from a woman aged 25 to 39 with Graves disease.

The J gene is TRBJ2-7, the V gene TRBV18; perhaps TRBD2 as D (5 bases). Germline V gene data show CDR1 as KGHSH and CDR2 as LQKENI. There are 14 residues in the CDR3. Between the trimmed V and J ends, which lost 3 bases and 2 bases, there was a span of 11 bases. The CDR3 is CASSPTNGAYEQYF. For the CDR3, the DNA is TGTGCCAGCTCACCTACCAACGGGGCCTACGAGCAGTACTTC.

This clonotype was found a few times. The chain recombines TRBV15 with TRBJ2-2; 9 bases fit TRBD1. This CDR3 is 18 amino acids long. Looked up from germline, CDR1 is LNHNV and CDR2 is YYDKDF (reference sequence). With 0 bases clipped from V and 7 bases from J, the junction kept 12 bases outside the gene matches. The DNA of the CDR3 is TGTGCCACCAGCAGAGACTCCCCGGGACAGGGAATCGGCGGGGAGCTGTTTTTT. Protein sequence: CATSRDSPGQGIGGELFF. Together with reference TRBV15 and TRBJ2-2, the CDR3 gives the full variable domain: DAMVIQNPRYQVTQFGKPVTLSCSQTLNHNVMYWYQQKSSQAPKLLFHYYDKDFNNEADTPDNFQSRRPNTSFCFLDIRSPGLGDTAMYLCATSRDSPGQGIGGELFFGEGSRLTVL.

This chain uses TRBV6-1 with TRBJ2-5; perhaps D is TRBD1 or TRBD2 (5 bases each). The V gene lost 6 bases and the J gene lost 5 bases, with 16 bases spanning the gap. The CDR3 is 14 amino acids. The germline V gene has CDR1 MNHNS and CDR2 SASEGT. CDR3 in amino acids: CASRDPGRSETQYF. CDR3 DNA sequence: TGTGCCAGCAGAGATCCGGGACGATCGGAGACCCAGTACTTC.

The chain couples TRBV12-3 or TRBV12-4 to TRBJ1-3, with D unclear. Between the trimmed V and J ends, which lost 3 bases and 2 bases, there was a span of 8 bases. There are 14 residues in the CDR3. CDR3 bases: TGTGCCAGCAGTTTTTACGGGGCTGGAAACACCATATATTTT. Translated: CASSFYGAGNTIYF.

CDR3 nucleotide sequence: TGTGCCTGGATGACAGGGGCCTCCTACAATGAGCAGTTCTTC. Translating gives CAWMTGASYNEQFF. The chain employs TRBV30 and TRBJ2-1, with 8 bases lining up with TRBD1. V shed 4 bases, J shed 0 bases, and the junction held 2 bases outside the gene matches. Germline V lookup: CDR1 GTSNPN, CDR2 SVGIG (reference sequence). This CDR3 contains 14 residues.

This clonotype was observed many times. The chain uses TRBV7-2 and TRBJ2-2, with D tentatively TRBD2 (5 bases). V was cut by 2 bases and J by 5 bases, with 15 bases left in between. The germline V gene encodes CDR1 SGHTA and CDR2 FQGNSA. The CDR3 loop spans 16 amino acids. CDR3 in amino acids: CASSLISRGPTGELFF. Here the CDR3 DNA reads TGTGCCAGCAGCTTAATATCCCGAGGGCCGACCGGGGAGCTGTTTTTT.

At least ten counts were recorded for this clonotype. This chain links TRBV27 with TRBJ2-2; possible D gene TRBD2, 6 bases. The CDR3 consists of 15 residues. Trimming took 1 base from V and 6 from J, leaving 12 bases between them. Germline values: CDR1 MNHEY, CDR2 SMNVEV (reference sequence). The CDR3 reads CASSLWAGRSGELFF. DNA for the CDR3: TGTGCCAGCAGTTTATGGGCAGGGAGGTCCGGGGAGCTGTTTTTT.

This clonotype was found once. It may be a read error: a sequence one base away is much more abundant. This chain uses TRBV6-2 or TRBV6-3 with TRBJ2-7, with 15 bases aligning to TRBD2. The CDR3 contains 17 residues. Germline V gives CDR1 MNHEY, CDR2 SVGEGT. CDR3 in DNA: TGTCCCAGCAGTTATTCCGGACTAGCGGGAGGGTCCTACGAGCAGTACTTC. It is translated as CPSSYSGLAGGSYEQYF.

V gene TRBV5-8 combines with J gene TRBJ2-2, with 7 bases identical to TRBD2. V lost 4 bases and J lost 4; bases outside the gene matches: 7. CDR1 is SGHTS, CDR2 YDEGEE, per germline. The CDR3 spans 15 residues. The CDR3 is CASSLGSGVTGELFF. The DNA for the CDR3 is TGTGCCAGCAGCCTGGGAAGCGGGGTCACCGGGGAGCTGTTTTTT.

V gene TRBV24-1 combines with J gene TRBJ2-1, with no clear D. The CDR3 is made up of 13 amino acids. V was clipped by 3 bases and J by 12 bases, with 14 bases between them. Germline CDR1 is KGHDR and CDR2 is SFDVKD. CDR3 in amino acids: CATSDPITRRQFF. For the CDR3, the DNA is TGTGCCACCAGTGATCCTATAACTCGGAGGCAGTTCTTC.

This clonotype was recorded at least ten times. V is TRBV28 and J is TRBJ1-5; TRBD1 matches 7 bases. CDR1 and CDR2 from the germline V gene are MDHEN and SYDVKM. The CDR3 length is 17 residues. The junction had 11 bases not matched to a gene; V was cut back by 6 bases and J by 0 bases. As DNA, the CDR3 is TGTGCCAGCAGCACCGGACAGGCGCCTTATAGCAATCAGCCCCAGCATTTT. It codes for CASSTGQAPYSNQPQHF. Full variable domain (rest looked up from reference TRBV28 and TRBJ1-5): DVKVTQSSRYLVKRTGEKVFLECVQDMDHENMFWYRQDPGLGLRLIYFSYDVKMKEKGDIPEGYSVSREKKERFSLILESASTNQTSMYLCASSTGQAPYSNQPQHFGDGTRLSIL.